The clone carrying this T cell receptor (beta chain) came up a few times. The entry originates in a study of CD8 T cells in ankylosing spondylitis. Researchers built TCR beta libraries using quantitative 5'-RACE with molecular barcodes. TCRdb ran MiXCR on the 5' RACE reads and lists one entry per CDR3 protein. The profile covers 210,000 or so distinct CDR3 sequences, with roughly 25% appearing a single time and 5% to 7.5% taken by the ten largest. Trimming at V came to 7 bases and at J to 11 bases, leaving 12 bases not matched to a gene. CDR3 size: 15 residues. Germline V gene data show CDR1 as SQVTM and CDR2 as ANQGSEA.

The sample consisted of blood, either unsorted or a sorted T cell fraction (not recorded which). The chain is built from TRBV29-1 and TRBJ2-1; TRBD2 agrees at 15 bases. The sequence came from a male donor with ankylosing spondylitis or in good health (not recorded which). CDR3 in DNA: TGCAGCGCCCCGTCCGGGGGACTAGCGGGAGGCAAGCAGTTCTTC. Its protein product is CSAPSGGLAGGKQFF.